This T cell receptor (beta chain) was recovered during a study of shared clonotypes between healthy human individuals. Libraries were prepared by immunoSEQ multiplex PCR; TCRdb keeps only in-frame clonotypes and omits some of them. This table holds under 1,100,000 clones, 65% to 75% found once. This clone has a single count. V shed 7 bases and J shed 6 bases, with 12 bases lying between them. The CDR3 extends over 13 amino acids. Germline loops: CDR1 SGHTA, CDR2 FQGNSA. This clonotype was sampled from a man aged 18-30 years in good health. Sequenced: memory CD4+ T cells sorted from blood. As for subset: CD45RA-negative fraction. V and J are TRBV7-2 and TRBJ2-2; D unclear. Written as DNA, the CDR3 is TGTGCCAGCATCCAAAAGATGGCCGGGGAGCTGTTTTTT. This translates into CASIQKMAGELFF.